The rows below give T cell receptor beta chains drawn from one sample of a study of sequential checkpoint blockade in melanoma. Profiling relied on immunoSEQ multiplex PCR, and the TCRdb table lists in-frame clones only, not all of them. The top ten hold approximately 10% of the sample, which has tens of thousands of clones, roughly four fifths seen once. The sequencing here drew on CD8+ T cells sorted from blood (inferred from file names), taken from a patient given nivolumab and ipilimumab in sequence. These TCRs come from a human donor with melanoma. Both conserved end residues are part of each CDR3. A D gene is named only where the DNA matches it firmly. Clone size, where shown, is once, few, many, or a class for clones that have expanded.

j_call | d_call | clone_size | v_call | cdr3_aa | cdr3_nt
TRBJ2-7 | TRBD2 | - | TRBV2 | CASSWTSGDLNEQYF | TGTGCCAGCAGTTGGACTAGCGGAGACCTAAACGAGCAGTACTTC
TRBJ2-3 | - | - | TRBV9 | CASSASELRTDTQYF | TGTGCCAGCAGCGCCTCCGAACTCCGCACAGATACGCAGTATTTT
TRBJ1-2 | TRBD1 | - | TRBV2 | CASSVYDRVGYTF | TGTGCCAGCAGTGTGTACGACAGGGTCGGCTACACCTTC
TRBJ2-2 | TRBD1 | - | TRBV2 | CAASGTGGYTGELFF | TGTGCCGCCTCCGGGACAGGGGGCTACACCGGGGAGCTGTTTTTT
TRBJ2-3 | TRBD1 | - | TRBV11-3 | CASSSRTGVTDTQYF | TGTGCCAGCAGCTCGCGGACAGGGGTGACAGATACGCAGTATTTT
TRBJ2-2 | - | - | TRBV27 | CASSLEGGELFF | TGTGCCAGCAGTTTAGAGGGCGGGGAGCTGTTTTTT
TRBJ2-2 | TRBD2 | - | TRBV2 | CASSRGLAGKTGELFF | TGTGCCAGCAGCCGGGGACTAGCGGGGAAAACCGGGGAGCTGTTTTTT
TRBJ2-7 | - | - | TRBV28 | CASSFGTASYEQYF | TGTGCCAGCAGTTTCGGGACTGCTTCCTACGAGCAGTACTTC
TRBJ2-5 | TRBD2 | - | TRBV4-3 | CASSQGEGRETQYF | TGCGCCAGCAGCCAAGGGGAGGGCCGGGAGACCCAGTACTTC
TRBJ2-3 | TRBD2 | - | TRBV30 | CAWGWLGLAGEDTQYF | TGTGCCTGGGGGTGGCTCGGACTAGCGGGAGAAGATACGCAGTATTTT
TRBJ1-1 | TRBD1 | - | TRBV15 | CATSRSQGSGAFF | TGTGCCACCAGCAGATCACAGGGGAGTGGAGCTTTCTTT
TRBJ2-5 | TRBD2 | - | TRBV11-2 | CASSSGTSGSGETQYF | TGTGCCAGCAGCTCCGGGACTAGCGGGAGTGGAGAGACCCAGTACTTC
TRBJ2-1 | TRBD2 | - | TRBV19 | CANGTSENSYNEQFF | TGTGCCAATGGGACTAGCGAGAACTCCTACAATGAGCAGTTCTTC
TRBJ1-4 | TRBD1 | - | TRBV5-1 | CASSSGQGGEKLFF | TGCGCCAGCAGCTCCGGACAGGGAGGAGAAAAACTGTTTTTT
TRBJ1-1 | - | - | TRBV5-1 | CASSFHDSFNTEAFF | TGCGCCAGCAGCTTCCACGACAGTTTCAACACTGAAGCTTTCTTT
TRBJ2-7 | - | - | TRBV5-1 | CASSLVVQGGSYEQYF | TGCGCCAGCAGCTTGGTAGTGCAGGGGGGCTCCTACGAGCAGTACTTC
TRBJ2-3 | - | - | TRBV6-1 | CASSAQREIADTQYF | TGTGCCAGCAGCGCACAACGGGAGATCGCAGATACGCAGTATTTT
TRBJ2-7 | TRBD1 | - | TRBV7-2 | CASSPNQGAGQGGHEQYF | TGTGCCAGCAGCCCTAACCAGGGGGCGGGACAGGGCGGACACGAGCAGTACTTC
TRBJ2-1 | - | - | TRBV9 | CASSVLWSDEQFF | TGTGCCAGCAGCGTACTCTGGAGCGATGAGCAGTTCTTC
TRBJ2-5 | - | - | TRBV19 | CASSNGRVEAETQYF | TGTGCCAGTAGTAATGGTCGGGTTGAGGCGGAGACCCAGTACTTC
TRBJ2-7 | - | - | TRBV9 | CASSVEQGLSYEQYF | TGTGCCAGCAGCGTAGAACAGGGCCTCTCCTACGAGCAGTACTTC
TRBJ2-3 | - | - | TRBV2 | CASREVGDTQYF | TGTGCCAGCAGGGAAGTCGGAGATACGCAGTATTTT
TRBJ2-5 | - | - | TRBV18 | CASSPPNLQGSGETQYF | TGTGCCAGCTCACCGCCTAACTTACAGGGTTCCGGAGAGACCCAGTACTTC
TRBJ2-7 | - | few | TRBV18 | CASSVNGVSSYEQYF | TGTGCCAGCTCAGTGAACGGTGTTAGCTCCTACGAGCAGTACTTC
TRBJ1-3 | - | - | TRBV6-6 | CASSDAVGNTIYF | TGTGCCAGCAGTGACGCGGTTGGAAACACCATATATTTT
TRBJ1-2 | TRBD1 | - | TRBV6-5 | CASSFRDRVYGYTF | TGTGCCAGCAGTTTCCGGGACAGAGTCTATGGCTACACCTTC
TRBJ2-7 | - | - | TRBV4-2 | CASSQTGANAYEQYF | TGTGCCAGCAGCCAAACAGGTGCCAACGCCTACGAGCAGTACTTC
TRBJ2-5 | TRBD2 | - | TRBV7-2 | CASSPGGVLAGVETQYF | TGTGCCAGCAGCCCTGGGGGAGTACTAGCGGGAGTAGAGACCCAGTACTTC
TRBJ2-2 | - | - | TRBV6-4 | CASGAAAGTGELFF | TGTGCCAGCGGGGCGGCGGCGGGGACCGGGGAGCTGTTTTTT
TRBJ1-5 | - | - | TRBV28 | CASSFTRGASQPQHF | TGTGCCAGCAGTTTTACCAGGGGCGCAAGTCAGCCCCAGCATTTT
TRBJ2-1 | TRBD1 | - | TRBV7-2 | CASREPGQHYNEQFF | TGTGCCAGCAGAGAGCCGGGACAGCACTACAATGAGCAGTTCTTC
TRBJ2-2 | - | - | TRBV5-1 | CATTGRNTGELFF | TGCGCCACTACTGGGAGGAACACCGGGGAGCTGTTTTTT
TRBJ2-7 | - | - | TRBV6-5 | CASSYFGQTYEQYF | TGTGCCAGCAGTTACTTCGGACAGACCTACGAGCAGTACTTC
TRBJ2-5 | - | few | TRBV5-1 | CASSLSQETQYF | TGCGCCAGCAGCTTGTCGCAAGAGACCCAGTACTTC
TRBJ1-1 | - | - | TRBV5-8 | CASSFQNTEAFF | TGTGCCAGCAGCTTCCAGAACACTGAAGCTTTCTTT
TRBJ1-1 | - | - | TRBV27 | CASSPERLNTEAFF | TGTGCCAGCAGCCCTGAGAGGCTTAACACTGAAGCTTTCTTT
TRBJ2-3 | TRBD1 | once | TRBV6-1 | CASSAGQGYSTDTQYF | TGTGCCAGCAGTGCTGGACAGGGGTATAGCACAGATACGCAGTATTTT
TRBJ1-5 | TRBD1 | - | TRBV5-6 | CASSSGQGSLNQPQHF | TGTGCCAGCAGCTCCGGACAGGGGAGCTTAAATCAGCCCCAGCATTTT
TRBJ2-3 | TRBD2 | - | TRBV5-6 | CASSPGTSVADTQYF | TGTGCCAGCAGCCCGGGGACTAGCGTAGCAGATACGCAGTATTTT
TRBJ2-5 | TRBD1 | - | TRBV5-1 | CASSLAWGQGVETQYF | TGCGCCAGCAGCTTGGCCTGGGGACAGGGGGTTGAGACCCAGTACTTC
TRBJ2-7 | TRBD1 | once | TRBV7-2 | CASSTGGASYEQYF | TGTGCCAGCAGCACAGGGGGCGCCTCCTACGAGCAGTACTTC
TRBJ1-2 | - | - | TRBV11-3 | CASSSRRTYGYTF | TGTGCCAGCAGCTCCCGGAGGACTTATGGCTACACCTTC
TRBJ2-7 | TRBD2 | - | TRBV7-9 | CASSGAGLAGGPQYF | TGTGCCAGCAGCGGAGCGGGACTAGCGGGAGGGCCCCAGTACTTC
TRBJ2-7 | TRBD2 | - | TRBV28 | CASGAASSGRAEQYF | TGTGCCAGCGGGGCCGCTAGCAGCGGGAGGGCCGAGCAGTACTTC
TRBJ1-1 | - | - | TRBV5-1 | CASSLAGVDTEAFF | TGTGCCAGCAGCTTGGCAGGGGTGGACACTGAAGCTTTCTTT
TRBJ2-3 | - | - | TRBV4-3 | CASSQDPYGAGVSDTQYF | TGCGCCAGCAGCCAAGATCCCTATGGAGCGGGTGTATCAGATACGCAGTATTTT
TRBJ2-3 | - | - | TRBV10-1 | CASSVDGSVTDTQYF | TGCGCCAGCAGTGTAGACGGGAGTGTCACAGATACGCAGTATTTT
TRBJ1-5 | TRBD1 | - | TRBV7-2 | CASSLVVTGGHSNQPQHF | TGTGCCAGCAGCTTAGTGGTGACAGGGGGCCATAGCAATCAGCCCCAGCATTTT
TRBJ2-7 | TRBD2 | - | TRBV5-1 | CASSFLAGGSYEQYF | TGCGCCAGCAGCTTTCTAGCGGGGGGATCCTACGAGCAGTACTTC
TRBJ2-2 | TRBD2 | - | TRBV27 | CASSAWTSGTGRELFF | TGTGCCAGCAGTGCGTGGACTAGCGGGACGGGAAGGGAGCTGTTTTTT